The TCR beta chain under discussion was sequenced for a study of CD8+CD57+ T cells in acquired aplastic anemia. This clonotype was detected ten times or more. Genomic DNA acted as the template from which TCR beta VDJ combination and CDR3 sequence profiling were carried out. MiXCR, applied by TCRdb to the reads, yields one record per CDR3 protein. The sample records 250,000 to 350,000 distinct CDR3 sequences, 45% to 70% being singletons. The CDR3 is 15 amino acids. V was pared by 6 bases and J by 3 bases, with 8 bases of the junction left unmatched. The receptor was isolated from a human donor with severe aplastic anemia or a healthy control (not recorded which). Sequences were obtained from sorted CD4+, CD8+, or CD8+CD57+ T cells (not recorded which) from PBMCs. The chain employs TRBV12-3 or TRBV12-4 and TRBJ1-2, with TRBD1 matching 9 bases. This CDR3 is CASSPPTGGYYGYTF. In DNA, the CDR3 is TGTGCCAGCAGCCCGCCGACAGGGGGATACTATGGCTACACCTTC.